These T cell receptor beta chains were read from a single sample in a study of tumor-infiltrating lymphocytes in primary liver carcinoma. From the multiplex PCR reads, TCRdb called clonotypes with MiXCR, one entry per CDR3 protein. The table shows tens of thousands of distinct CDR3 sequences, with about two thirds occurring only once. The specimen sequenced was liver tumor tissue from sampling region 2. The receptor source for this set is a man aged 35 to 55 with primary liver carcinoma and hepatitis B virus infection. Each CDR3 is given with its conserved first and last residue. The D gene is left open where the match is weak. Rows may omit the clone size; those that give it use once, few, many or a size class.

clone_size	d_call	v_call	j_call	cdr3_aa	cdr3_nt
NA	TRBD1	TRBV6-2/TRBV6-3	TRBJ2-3	CVSSNGRGLHIDTQYF	TGTGTCAGCAGTAACGGCAGGGGGCTTCACATAGATACGCAGTATTTT
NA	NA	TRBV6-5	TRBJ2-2	CASSYLWWLVTGELLF	TGTGCCAGCAGTTACCTTTGGTGGCTCGTCACCGGGGAACTGCTTTTT
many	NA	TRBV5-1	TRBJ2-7	CASSQGGTYEQYF	TGCGCCAGCAGCCAGGGGGGGACCTACGAGCAGTACTTC
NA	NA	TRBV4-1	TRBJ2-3	CACSQGWVGADTQYF	TGCGCCTGCAGTCAAGGGTGGGTCGGCGCAGATACGCAGTATTTT
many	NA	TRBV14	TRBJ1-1	CASSQVGRGGNTEAFF	TGTGCCAGCAGCCAAGTTGGCAGGGGAGGGAACACTGAAGCTTTCTTT
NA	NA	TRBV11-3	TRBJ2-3	CASSLESGRIDTHYF	TGTGCCAGCAGTTTAGAGTCCGGGCGCATAGATACGCACTATTTT
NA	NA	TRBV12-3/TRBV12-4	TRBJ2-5	CASSLPSGQGGTQYF	TGTGCCAGCAGTCTCCCTTCGGGGCAGGGCGGGACCCAGTACTTC
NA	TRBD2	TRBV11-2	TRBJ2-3	CANTDQVSSGSSDRQYF	TGTGCCAACACCGACCAGGTTTCTAGCGGGAGCTCAGATAGGCAGTATTTT
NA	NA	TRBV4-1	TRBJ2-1	CASSPPANNNNEQFF	TGCGCCAGCAGCCCGCCTGCTAACAACAACAATGAGCAGTTCTTC
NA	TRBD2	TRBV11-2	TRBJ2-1	CTSSRRLAGGPGDEQFF	TGTACCAGCAGCAGGAGACTAGCGGGAGGGCCGGGGGATGAGCAGTTCTTC
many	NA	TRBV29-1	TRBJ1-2	CSVALRGDYGYTF	TGCAGCGTTGCCCTAAGAGGGGACTATGGCTACACCTTC
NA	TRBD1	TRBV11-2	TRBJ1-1	CASSAGTGGPAGAFF	TGTGCCAGCAGCGCGGGGACAGGGGGTCCGGCTGGAGCTTTCTTT
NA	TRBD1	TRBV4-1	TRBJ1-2	CASSHGDRNYVYTF	TGCGCTAGCAGCCATGGGGACAGGAACTATGTCTACACCTTC
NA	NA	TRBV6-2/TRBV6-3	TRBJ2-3	CASSPIELRSDTQYF	TGTGCCAGCAGCCCTATCGAACTCCGGTCAGATACGCAGTATTTT
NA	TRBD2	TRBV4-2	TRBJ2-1	CASSQLSGRAVYNVQFF	TGTGCCAGTAGCCAACTGAGCGGGAGGGCCGTCTACAATGTGCAGTTTTTC
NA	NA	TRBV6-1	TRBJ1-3	CAGSGRVHSGNTIYF	TGTGCCGGCAGTGGACGAGTGCATTCTGGAAACACCATATATTTT
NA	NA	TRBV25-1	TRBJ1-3	CASSYANTIYF	TGTGCCAGCTCCTATGCAAACACCATATATTTT
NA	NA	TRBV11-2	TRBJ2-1	CASSVGATHNEQFF	TGTGCTAGCAGCGTAGGGGCCACTCACAATGAGCAGTTCTTC
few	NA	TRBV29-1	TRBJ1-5	CSIGGAGQPQHF	TGTAGCATTGGCGGGGCGGGGCAGCCCCAGCATTTT
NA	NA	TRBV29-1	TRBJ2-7	CSAWFNYELYF	TGCAGCGCATGGTTCAACTACGAGCTGTACTTC
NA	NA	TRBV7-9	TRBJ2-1	CVNSLGEGAIYNEQFF	TGTGTCAACAGCTTAGGGGAAGGGGCAATATACAACGAGCAGTTCTTC
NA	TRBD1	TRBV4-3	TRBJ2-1	CASSQNPSDRGYNEQLF	TGCGCCAGCAGCCAAAATCCCTCGGACAGGGGTTACAATGAGCAGTTATTC
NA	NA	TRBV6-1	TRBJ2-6	CVSSGTADGTNVLTF	TGTGTCAGCAGTGGGACGGCCGATGGGACCAACGTCCTGACTTTC
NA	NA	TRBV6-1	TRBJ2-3	CASSDLVGGGDTQYF	TGTGCCAGCAGTGATCTAGTGGGAGGGGGAGATACGCAGTATTTT
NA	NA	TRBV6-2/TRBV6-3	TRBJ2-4	CASSLELAKNIHYF	TGTGCCAGTAGTTTGGAACTAGCCAAAAACATTCATTACTTC
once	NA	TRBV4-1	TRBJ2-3	CASSQTVALTGVTDTQYF	TGCGCCAGCAGTCAGACCGTTGCCCTAACGGGAGTCACCGATACGCAGTATTTT
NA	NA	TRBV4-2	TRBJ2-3	CASNQEPAPRTDTQYF	TGTGCCAGCAACCAAGAACCAGCGCCACGCACAGATACGCAGTATTTT
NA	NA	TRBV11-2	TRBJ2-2	CVSSLALGGASTGELFF	TGTGTAAGCAGCTTAGCATTAGGAGGGGCGAGTACCGGGGAGCTGTTTTTT
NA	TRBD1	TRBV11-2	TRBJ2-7	CASSSDVRGQGSYEHCF	TGTGCCAGCAGCTCAGATGTAAGGGGACAGGGATCCTACGAGCACTGCTTC
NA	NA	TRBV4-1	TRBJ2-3	CAGSQAWVGADTQYF	TGCGCCGGCAGCCAAGCGTGGGTCGGCGCAGATACGCAGTATTTT
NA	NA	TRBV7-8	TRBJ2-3	CASTLKGAQNIDTQYF	TGTGCCAGCACCCTCAAGGGAGCGCAGAACATAGATACGCAGTATTTT
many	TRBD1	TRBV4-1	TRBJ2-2	CASSLPRTGANTGELFF	TGCGCCAGCAGCCTACCCCGGACAGGGGCGAACACCGGGGAGCTGTTTTTT
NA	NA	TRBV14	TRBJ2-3	CASTQDVTDTQYF	TGTGCCAGCACCCAAGATGTGACAGATACGCAGTATTTT
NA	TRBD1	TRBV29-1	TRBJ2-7	CSVEDRGRYEQYF	TGCAGCGTTGAGGACAGGGGAAGGTACGAGCAGTACTTC
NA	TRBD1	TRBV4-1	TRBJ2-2	CASNDLDRWLTGELFF	TGCGCCAGCAATGATCTGGACAGGTGGTTAACCGGGGAACTGTTTTTT
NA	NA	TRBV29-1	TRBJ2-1	CSVGLGAYNEHFF	NA
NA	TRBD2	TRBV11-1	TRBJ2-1	CASSLKELAGGSYSEQFF	TGTGCCAGCAGCTTAAAGGAACTAGCGGGAGGTTCCTACAGTGAGCAGTTCTTC
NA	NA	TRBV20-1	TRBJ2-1	CSARGPPGQFF	TGCAGTGCTAGGGGGCCCCCTGGGCAGTTCTTC
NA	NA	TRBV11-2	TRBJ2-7	CTRSPPRTGRGEQYF	TGTACCAGGAGCCCCCCCCGGACCGGTAGAGGCGAGCAGTACTTC
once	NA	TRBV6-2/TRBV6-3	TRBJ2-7	CAGSLWSGTGSYEQHF	TGTGCCGGCAGTTTATGGTCCGGAACAGGGTCCTACGAGCAGCACTTC
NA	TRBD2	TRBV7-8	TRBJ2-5	CASSLETSRQETQYF	TGTGCCAGCAGCTTAGAGACTAGCAGACAAGAGACCCAGTACTTC